The clone carrying this T cell receptor (beta chain) turned up a few times. The data stem from a study of blood T cell repertoires in COVID-19. Turning to the study itself: Acute and convalescent COVID-19 specimens originated in the United States, Italy and Spain. PBMCs, B-cell-depleted T cells, or T cells provided the cDNA or gDNA that made up the material.

How the authors handled the data: Researchers report that nucleated cell counts were estimated from reference gene primer amplification. Only in-frame clones appear in the TCRdb table, and some are missing; sequencing was by immunoSEQ multiplex PCR. That table gives V, J and clone size, and the DNA gave D and trimming. The data show 200,000 to 300,000 clones, just under 85% seen once. V lost 4 bases, J lost 7 bases, and 25 bases lay in between. The length of the CDR3 is 17 residues. The chain links TRBV23-1 to TRBJ1-1; the D gene is possibly TRBD1 (5 bases). TRBV23-1 counts as an open reading frame of uncertain function. The sequenced material came from peripheral blood. The sequence was collected from a woman aged 80 or older with acute or convalescent COVID-19. This CDR3 reads CASSRSSRVQGAGEAFF. The CDR3 DNA reads TGCGCCAGCAGTCGATCGTCAAGGGTTCAAGGGGCTGGTGAAGCTTTCTTT.